This passage covers 23 T cell receptor beta chains from one sample sequenced in a study of blood T cell repertoires in COVID-19 (dated by TCRdb to 2018 to 2020). The library was obtained by the immunoSEQ multiplex PCR assay. TCRdb took this table from immuneACCESS and kept in-frame rearrangements with V and J called. Such tables lack part of the clones; where checked against another copy, unresolved V genes explain under half of the gap, and the rest is unexplained. For this sample there are approximately 280,000 clones; approximately 90% appear just once. The ten largest clones take up 4.6% of the sample. Sequenced sample: peripheral blood. Source of these receptors: a man between 40 and 49 years old with acute or convalescent COVID-19.

This chain links TRBV30 with TRBJ2-2, with D possibly being TRBD1 (5 bases). CDR3 size: 14 residues. The germline CDR1 and CDR2 sequences are GTSNPN and SVGIG (reference sequence). Trimming shortened V by 0 bases and J by 5 bases, and 10 bases separated the two germline ends. This CDR3 is CAWSVHRMTGELFF. CDR3 nucleotides: TGTGCCTGGAGTGTTCACAGGATGACCGGGGAGCTGTTTTTT.

J is TRBJ2-7 and V is TRBV6-5; 8 bases are shared with TRBD1. This CDR3 has 14 residues. Trimming removed 7 bases from V and 2 bases from J; junction bases left unmatched: 7. Looked up from germline, CDR1 is MNHEY and CDR2 is SVGAGI. The CDR3 nucleotides read TGTGCCAGCAAGACAGGGGCCCTTACCTACGAGCAGTACTTC. Its translation: CASKTGALTYEQYF.

This clone was recorded a few times. DNA for the CDR3: TGTGCCAGCAGCTTTCTTACAGCTACTTCGAACACCGGGGAGCTGTTTTTT. This encodes CASSFLTATSNTGELFF. The chain couples TRBV11-2 to TRBJ2-2; D is unclear. V was pared by 3 bases and J by 0 bases, with 14 bases between. This CDR3 contains 17 residues. The germline gives CDR1 SGHAT, CDR2 FQNNGV.

This clone was recorded only once. The chain couples TRBV7-2 to TRBJ1-1; D is possibly TRBD1 (6 bases). V lost 4 bases and J lost 1, with 10 bases in between. CDR1 is SGHTA, CDR2 FQGNSA, per germline. The CDR3 has 14 amino acids. The CDR3 reads CASSWGRGNTEAFF. The DNA for the CDR3 is TGTGCCAGCAGCTGGGGGCGCGGGAACACTGAAGCTTTCTTT.

The chain couples TRBV10-2 to TRBJ2-2; a possible D gene is TRBD2 (5 bases). This CDR3 contains 15 residues. Germline CDR1 and CDR2: WSHSY and SAAADI. V lost 0 bases to trimming and J lost 5 bases, with 10 bases between them. The CDR3 DNA reads as TGCGCCAGCAGTGAGTCACTTTCGGGAACCGGGGAGCTGTTTTTT. It yields the protein CASSESLSGTGELFF.

The V and J genes are TRBV10-3 and TRBJ2-1, with 10 bases aligning to TRBD2. The length of the CDR3 is 16 residues. Germline V gene data show CDR1 as ENHRY and CDR2 as SYGVKD. V was clipped by 4 bases and J by 4 bases; unmatched bases: 7. In DNA, the CDR3 is TGTGCCATCAGTGCTATGACTAGCGGGTCTTACAATGAGCAGTTCTTC. Residues: CAISAMTSGSYNEQFF.

This sequence joins TRBV13 and TRBJ1-2; perhaps TRBD1 as D (5 bases). CDR3 length: 12 residues. CDR1 and CDR2 (germline): PRHDT, FYEKMQ (reference sequence). V dropped 5 bases and J dropped 5 bases, with 9 bases sitting between them. The chain's CDR3 is CASSRPGYGYTF. Here the CDR3 DNA reads TGTGCCAGCAGCCGTCCAGGGTATGGCTACACCTTC.

The V gene is TRBV5-4, the J gene TRBJ1-2, with D perhaps matching TRBD1 (6 bases). Germline V gene sequence: CDR1 SGHNT, CDR2 YYREEE (reference sequence). The CDR3 spans 15 residues. Trimming cost V 0 bases and J 4 bases, with 13 bases left between them. CDR3 loop: CASSLVGGQSYGYTF. The CDR3, as DNA: TGTGCCAGCAGCTTGGTGGGGGGGCAAAGCTATGGCTACACCTTC.

The chain uses TRBV5-1 and TRBJ1-2, with D maybe TRBD1 (6 bases). Germline assignment: CDR1 SGHRS and CDR2 YFSETQ. V lost 4 bases, J lost 2 bases, and 15 bases lay in between. The CDR3 covers 15 residues. The chain's CDR3 is CASSPGDKNNYGYTF. DNA of the CDR3: TGCGCCAGCAGCCCAGGGGACAAAAACAACTATGGCTACACCTTC.

The CDR3 protein is CASSTRGAGYEQYF. In DNA form, the CDR3 reads TGTGCCAGCAGCACGCGGGGGGCCGGTTACGAGCAGTACTTC. The J gene is TRBJ2-7, the V gene TRBV7-8; 8 bases map to TRBD2. After removal of 5 bases from V and 4 bases from J, the junction contained 7 bases not matched to a gene. This CDR3 is built from 14 residues. Germline V gives CDR1 SGHVS, CDR2 FQNEAQ.

This chain joins TRBV19 and TRBJ2-7; 10 nucleotides align to TRBD1. Germline loops: CDR1 LNHDA, CDR2 SQIVND (reference sequence). V lost 8 bases, J lost 6 bases, and 10 bases stayed unmatched. This CDR3 spans 14 amino acids. The CDR3 spells CASGPGTGVPEQYF. In DNA, the CDR3 is TGTGCCAGTGGACCCGGGACAGGGGTCCCCGAGCAGTACTTC.

The gene calls are TRBV29-1 and TRBJ1-1, with 8 bases that match TRBD1. V gave up 7 bases and J gave up 0 bases; unmatched junction bases: 4. CDR3 length: 13 residues. Per germline, CDR1 SQVTM and CDR2 ANQGSEA. The chain's CDR3 is CSASTGVNTEAFF. For the CDR3, the DNA is TGCAGCGCCTCGACAGGGGTGAACACTGAAGCTTTCTTT. Combining the CDR3 with reference TRBV29-1 and TRBJ1-1 gives the whole variable domain SAVISQKPSRDICQRGTSLTIQCQVDSQVTMMFWYRQQPGQSLTLIATANQGSEATYESGFVIDKFPISRPNLTFSTLTVSNMSPEDSSIYLCSASTGVNTEAFFGQGTRLTVV.

J is TRBJ2-7 and V is TRBV5-1, with D perhaps TRBD1 (6 bases). Germline V gives CDR1 SGHRS, CDR2 YFSETQ. CDR3 length: 13 amino acids. V was shortened by 6 bases and J by 3 bases, with 13 bases between the two germline ends. Here the CDR3 reads CASTVAGDYEQYF. CDR3 in DNA: TGCGCCAGCACCGTTGCAGGGGACTACGAGCAGTACTTC.

Only a few counts were recorded for this clone. The genes are TRBV10-3 and TRBJ1-4; tentative D call: TRBD1 (5 bases). The germline CDR1 and CDR2 sequences are ENHRY and SYGVKD. There are 16 residues in the CDR3. Trimming left V 3 bases short and J 10 bases short, with 21 bases between. The CDR3 bases are TGTGCCATCAGTGAAAGGGAGGGGATGAGCCCTGGAAAACTGTTTTTT. Its protein product is CAISEREGMSPGKLFF.

This clone has a single count. V and J are TRBV5-1 and TRBJ1-6, with D maybe TRBD1 (6 bases). Trimming took off 1 base at V and 9 bases at J, with 14 bases between the two ends. The CDR3 consists of 15 residues. Germline-derived CDR1 and CDR2 are SGHRS and YFSETQ. DNA of the CDR3: TGCGCCAGCAGCTTGCTGCAGGGGAAGAGTTCACCCCTCCACTTT. Its protein product is CASSLLQGKSSPLHF.

The rearrangement uses TRBV5-6 and TRBJ2-3; D may be TRBD1 (5 bases). This CDR3 spans 17 amino acids. Germline V gene data show CDR1 as SGHDT and CDR2 as YYEEEE. V was trimmed by 0 bases and J by 1 base, leaving 15 bases between them. DNA for the CDR3: TGTGCCAGCAGCTTGGTAACATCGACAGTGGGCACAGATACGCAGTATTTT. Translation: CASSLVTSTVGTDTQYF.

This chain connects TRBV19 to TRBJ1-2, with D perhaps TRBD1 (6 bases). Trimming shortened V by 5 bases and J by 5 bases, and 21 bases separated the two germline ends. Germline CDR1 reads LNHDA; CDR2 reads SQIVND (reference sequence). The CDR3 loop spans 16 amino acids. The CDR3: CASSSDAGGSRYGYTF. In DNA, the CDR3 is TGTGCCAGTAGTTCAGACGCGGGGGGCTCCAGGTATGGCTACACCTTC.

The chain combines TRBV6-5 with TRBJ1-2; TRBD1 aligns across 8 bases. The CDR3 loop spans 15 amino acids. Germline V lookup: CDR1 MNHEY, CDR2 SVGAGI. Unmatched junction bases numbered 9, after V lost 5 bases and J lost 4 bases. This CDR3 reads CASSPGGIGAYGYTF. CDR3 nucleotide sequence: TGTGCCAGCAGTCCAGGGGGCATAGGAGCCTATGGCTACACCTTC.

V usage is TRBV7-2 and J usage is TRBJ2-1, with 8 bases that match TRBD1. The CDR3 has 15 residues. The J segment lost 7 bases and the V segment lost 5 bases, leaving 10 bases of the junction unmatched. The germline V gene encodes CDR1 SGHTA and CDR2 FQGNSA. The DNA of the CDR3 is TGTGCCAGCAGCCTTAGGCAGGGGGCTGTAAATGAGCAGTTCTTC. As protein: CASSLRQGAVNEQFF.

The chain is built from TRBV3-1 (or the pseudogene TRBV3-2) and TRBJ2-1; a possible D gene is TRBD1 (6 bases). Trimming shortened V by 3 bases and J by 0 bases, and 9 bases separated the two germline ends. The CDR3 is made up of 15 amino acids. Germline CDR1 and CDR2: LGHDT and YNNKEL (reference sequence). CDR3 region: CASSQGASSYNEQFF. CDR3 sequence (DNA): TGTGCCAGCAGCCAGGGGGCCAGCTCCTACAATGAGCAGTTCTTC.

The J gene is TRBJ1-2, the V gene TRBV3-1 (or the pseudogene TRBV3-2); tentative D call: TRBD1 (5 bases). V lost 0 bases, J lost 2 bases, and 16 bases lay in between. The CDR3 runs to 17 residues. The germline V gene encodes CDR1 LGHDT and CDR2 YNNKEL (reference sequence). The CDR3 nucleotides are TGTGCCAGCAGCCAAGATCCTCGTCAACGGGGGAACTATGGCTACACCTTC. Translating gives CASSQDPRQRGNYGYTF.

The chain carries TRBV29-1 and TRBJ2-2; TRBD1 agrees at 8 bases. The CDR3 is 13 residues long. With 4 bases clipped from V and 5 bases from J, the junction kept 3 bases outside the gene matches. In germline, CDR1 is SQVTM, CDR2 ANQGSEA. The CDR3 protein is CSVVRTGTGELFF. CDR3 bases: TGCAGCGTTGTTAGGACAGGGACCGGGGAGCTGTTTTTT.

The chain employs TRBV6-1 and TRBJ2-5; tentatively, D is TRBD2 (6 bases). The V and J ends lost 1 base and 3 bases respectively, with 18 bases between them. The CDR3 consists of 17 residues. Looked up from germline, CDR1 is MNHNS and CDR2 is SASEGT. The CDR3 reads CASSEDGWGLGEETQYF. In DNA form, the CDR3 reads TGTGCCAGCAGTGAAGATGGTTGGGGACTGGGGGAAGAGACCCAGTACTTC.